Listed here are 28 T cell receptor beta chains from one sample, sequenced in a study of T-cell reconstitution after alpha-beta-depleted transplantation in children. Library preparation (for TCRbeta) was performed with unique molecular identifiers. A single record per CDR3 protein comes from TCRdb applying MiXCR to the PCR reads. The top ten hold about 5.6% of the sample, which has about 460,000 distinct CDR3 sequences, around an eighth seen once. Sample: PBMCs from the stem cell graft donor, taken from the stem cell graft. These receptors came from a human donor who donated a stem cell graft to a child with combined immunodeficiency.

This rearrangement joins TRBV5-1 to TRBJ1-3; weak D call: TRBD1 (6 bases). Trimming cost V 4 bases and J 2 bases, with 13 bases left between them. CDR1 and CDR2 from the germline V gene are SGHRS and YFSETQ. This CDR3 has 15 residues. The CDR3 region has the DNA TGCGCCAGCAGCCCCGACAGGCATCCTGGAAACACCATATATTTT. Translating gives CASSPDRHPGNTIYF.

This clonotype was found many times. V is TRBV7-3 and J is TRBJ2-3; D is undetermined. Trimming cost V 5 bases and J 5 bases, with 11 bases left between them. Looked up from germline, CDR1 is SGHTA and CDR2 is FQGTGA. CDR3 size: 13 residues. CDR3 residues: CASSLQSGDTQYF. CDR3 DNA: TGTGCCAGCAGCCTTCAGTCGGGAGATACGCAGTATTTT.

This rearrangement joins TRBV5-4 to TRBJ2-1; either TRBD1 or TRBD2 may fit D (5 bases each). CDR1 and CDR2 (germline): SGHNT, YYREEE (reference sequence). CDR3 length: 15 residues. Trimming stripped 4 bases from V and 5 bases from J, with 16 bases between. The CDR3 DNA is TGTGCCAGCAGCCATTTAGGAAGGGACGACAATGAGCAGTTCTTC. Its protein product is CASSHLGRDDNEQFF. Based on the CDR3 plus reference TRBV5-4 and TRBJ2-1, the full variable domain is ETGVTQSPTHLIKTRGQQVTLRCSSQSGHNTVSWYQQALGQGPQFIFQYYREEENGRGNFPPRFSGLQFPNYSSELNVNALELDDSALYLCASSHLGRDDNEQFFGPGTRLTVL.

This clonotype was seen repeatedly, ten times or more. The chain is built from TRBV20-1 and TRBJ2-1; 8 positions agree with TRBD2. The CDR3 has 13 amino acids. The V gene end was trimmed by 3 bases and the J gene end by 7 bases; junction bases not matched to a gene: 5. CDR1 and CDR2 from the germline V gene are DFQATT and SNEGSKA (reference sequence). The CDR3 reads CSARASGLNEQFF. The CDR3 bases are TGCAGTGCTAGGGCTAGCGGGCTGAATGAGCAGTTCTTC.

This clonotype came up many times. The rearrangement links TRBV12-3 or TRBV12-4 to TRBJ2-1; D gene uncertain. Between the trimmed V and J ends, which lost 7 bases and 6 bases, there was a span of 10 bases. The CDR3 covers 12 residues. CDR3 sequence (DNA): TGTGCCAGCACCTCCCCCCGCAATGAGCAGTTCTTC. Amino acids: CASTSPRNEQFF.

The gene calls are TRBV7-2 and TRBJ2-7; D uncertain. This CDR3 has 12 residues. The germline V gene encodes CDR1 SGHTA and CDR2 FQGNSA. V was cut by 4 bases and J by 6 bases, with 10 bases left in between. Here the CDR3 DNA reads TGTGCCAGCAGCTACTCTTCCAGCGAGCAGTACTTC. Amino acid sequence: CASSYSSSEQYF.

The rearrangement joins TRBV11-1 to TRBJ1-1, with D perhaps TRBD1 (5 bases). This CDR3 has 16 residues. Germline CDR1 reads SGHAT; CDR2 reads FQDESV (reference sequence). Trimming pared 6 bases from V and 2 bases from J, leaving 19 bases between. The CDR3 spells CASRAVGTTRNTEAFF. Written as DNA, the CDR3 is TGTGCCAGCAGGGCTGTCGGGACTACCCGTAACACTGAAGCTTTCTTT.

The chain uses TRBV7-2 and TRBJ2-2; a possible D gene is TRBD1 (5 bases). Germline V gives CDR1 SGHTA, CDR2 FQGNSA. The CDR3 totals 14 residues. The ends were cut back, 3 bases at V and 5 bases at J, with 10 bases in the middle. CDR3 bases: TGTGCCAGCAGCTTCTTAGGGGTTACCGGGGAGCTGTTTTTT. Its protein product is CASSFLGVTGELFF. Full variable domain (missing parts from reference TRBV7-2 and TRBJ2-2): GAGVSQSPSNKVTEKGKDVELRCDPISGHTALYWYRQSLGQGLEFLIYFQGNSAPDKSGLPSDRFSAERTGGSVSTLTIQRTQQEDSAVYLCASSFLGVTGELFFGEGSRLTVL.

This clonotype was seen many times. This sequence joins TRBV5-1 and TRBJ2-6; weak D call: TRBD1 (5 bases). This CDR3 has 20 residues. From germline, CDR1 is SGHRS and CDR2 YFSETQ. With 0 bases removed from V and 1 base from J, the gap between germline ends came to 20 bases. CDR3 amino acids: CASSLETQTEVMSGANVLTF. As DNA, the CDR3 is TGCGCCAGCAGCTTGGAGACCCAGACAGAGGTAATGTCTGGGGCCAACGTCCTGACTTTC.

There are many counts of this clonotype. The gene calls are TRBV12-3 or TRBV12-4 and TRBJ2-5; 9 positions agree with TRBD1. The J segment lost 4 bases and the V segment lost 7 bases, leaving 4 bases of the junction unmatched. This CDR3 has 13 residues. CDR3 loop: CASTRQGGETQYF. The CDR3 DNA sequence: TGTGCCAGCACCCGACAGGGGGGAGAGACCCAGTACTTC.

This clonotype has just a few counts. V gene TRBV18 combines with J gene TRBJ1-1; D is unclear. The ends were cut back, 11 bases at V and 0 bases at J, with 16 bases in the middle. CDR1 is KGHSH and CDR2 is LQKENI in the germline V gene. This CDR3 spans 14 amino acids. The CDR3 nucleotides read TGTGCCTCCAACCCGGATAACATGAACACTGAAGCTTTCTTT. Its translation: CASNPDNMNTEAFF.

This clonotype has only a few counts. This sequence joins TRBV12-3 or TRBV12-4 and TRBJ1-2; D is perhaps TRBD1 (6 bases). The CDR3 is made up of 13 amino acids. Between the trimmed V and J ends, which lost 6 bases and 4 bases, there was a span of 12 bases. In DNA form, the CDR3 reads TGTGCCAGCAGCCTCACAGGGATCTATGGCTACACCTTC. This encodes CASSLTGIYGYTF.

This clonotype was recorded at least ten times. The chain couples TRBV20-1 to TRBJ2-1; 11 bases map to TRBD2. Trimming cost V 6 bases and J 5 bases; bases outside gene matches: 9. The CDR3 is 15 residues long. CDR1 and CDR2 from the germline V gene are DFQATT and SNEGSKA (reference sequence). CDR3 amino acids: CSAVKLAGADNEQFF. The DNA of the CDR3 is TGCAGTGCCGTTAAACTAGCGGGGGCGGACAATGAGCAGTTCTTC.

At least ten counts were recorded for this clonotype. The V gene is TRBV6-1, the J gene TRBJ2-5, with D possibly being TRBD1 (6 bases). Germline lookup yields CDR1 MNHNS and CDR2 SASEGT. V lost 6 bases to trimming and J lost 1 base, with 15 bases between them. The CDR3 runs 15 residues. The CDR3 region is CASSDTNRAQETQYF. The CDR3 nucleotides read TGTGCCAGCAGCGATACGAACAGGGCCCAAGAGACCCAGTACTTC.

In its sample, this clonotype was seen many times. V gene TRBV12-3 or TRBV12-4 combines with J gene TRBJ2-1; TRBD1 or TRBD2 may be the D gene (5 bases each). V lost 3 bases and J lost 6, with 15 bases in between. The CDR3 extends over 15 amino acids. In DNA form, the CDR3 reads TGTGCCAGCAGTTTGAGGGACGCCGGATTCAATGAGCAGTTCTTC. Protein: CASSLRDAGFNEQFF.

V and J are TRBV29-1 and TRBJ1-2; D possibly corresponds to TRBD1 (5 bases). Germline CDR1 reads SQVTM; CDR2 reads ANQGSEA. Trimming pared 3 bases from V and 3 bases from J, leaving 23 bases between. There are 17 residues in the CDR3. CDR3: CSVERIRAGPGDYGYTF. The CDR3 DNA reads TGCAGCGTTGAGAGGATTCGGGCAGGGCCGGGAGACTATGGCTACACCTTC.

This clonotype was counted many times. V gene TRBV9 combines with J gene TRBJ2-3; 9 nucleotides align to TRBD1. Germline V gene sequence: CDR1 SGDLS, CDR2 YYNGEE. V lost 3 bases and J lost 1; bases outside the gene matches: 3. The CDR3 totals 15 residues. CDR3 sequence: CASSGWTGGTDTQYF. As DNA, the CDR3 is TGTGCCAGCAGCGGATGGACAGGGGGCACAGATACGCAGTATTTT.

The CDR3 is CASSPTRRDTDTQYF. The CDR3 coding sequence is TGTGCCAGCAGCCCCACCAGGAGGGACACAGATACGCAGTATTTT. V is TRBV11-2 and J is TRBJ2-3, with D tentatively TRBD2 (6 bases). V lost 5 bases and J 2 bases, leaving 14 bases between the germline ends. CDR3 length: 15 amino acids. In germline, CDR1 is SGHAT, CDR2 FQNNGV.

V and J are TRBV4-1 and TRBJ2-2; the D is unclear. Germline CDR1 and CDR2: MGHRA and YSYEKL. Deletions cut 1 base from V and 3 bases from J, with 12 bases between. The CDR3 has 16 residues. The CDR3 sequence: CASSQGSRVDTGELFF. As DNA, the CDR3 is TGCGCCAGCAGCCAAGGGAGCCGAGTCGACACCGGGGAGCTGTTTTTT.

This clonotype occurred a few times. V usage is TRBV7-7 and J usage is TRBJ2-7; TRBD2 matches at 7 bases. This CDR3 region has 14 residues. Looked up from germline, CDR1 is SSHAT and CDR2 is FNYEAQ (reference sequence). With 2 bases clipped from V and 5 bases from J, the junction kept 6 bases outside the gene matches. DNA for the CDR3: TGTGCCAGCAGCTTACGGGGGAGGGCCCACGAGCAGTACTTC. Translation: CASSLRGRAHEQYF.

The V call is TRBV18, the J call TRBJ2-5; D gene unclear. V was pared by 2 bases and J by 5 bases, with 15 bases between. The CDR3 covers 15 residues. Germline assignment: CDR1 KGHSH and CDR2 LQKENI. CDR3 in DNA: TGTGCCAGCTCACCATCCTCGGGCCGCCGGGAGACCCAGTACTTC. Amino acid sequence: CASSPSSGRRETQYF.

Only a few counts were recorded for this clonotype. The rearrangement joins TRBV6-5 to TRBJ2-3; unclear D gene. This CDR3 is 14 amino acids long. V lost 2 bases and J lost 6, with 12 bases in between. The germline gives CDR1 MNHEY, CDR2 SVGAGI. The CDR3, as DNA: TGTGCCAGCAGTTACCTAGAAAATTCGGATACGCAGTATTTT. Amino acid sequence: CASSYLENSDTQYF.

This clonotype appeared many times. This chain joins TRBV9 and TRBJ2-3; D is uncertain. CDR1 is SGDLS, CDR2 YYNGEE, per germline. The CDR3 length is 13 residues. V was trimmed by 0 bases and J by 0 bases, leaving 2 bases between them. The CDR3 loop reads CASSVASTDTQYF. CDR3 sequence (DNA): TGTGCCAGCAGCGTAGCGAGCACAGATACGCAGTATTTT.

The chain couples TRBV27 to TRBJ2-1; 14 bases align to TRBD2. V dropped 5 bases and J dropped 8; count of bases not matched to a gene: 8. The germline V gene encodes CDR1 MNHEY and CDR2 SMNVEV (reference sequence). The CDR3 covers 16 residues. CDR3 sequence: CASSPPGLAGVDEQFF. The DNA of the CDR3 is TGTGCCAGCAGTCCGCCGGGACTAGCGGGAGTGGATGAGCAGTTCTTC.

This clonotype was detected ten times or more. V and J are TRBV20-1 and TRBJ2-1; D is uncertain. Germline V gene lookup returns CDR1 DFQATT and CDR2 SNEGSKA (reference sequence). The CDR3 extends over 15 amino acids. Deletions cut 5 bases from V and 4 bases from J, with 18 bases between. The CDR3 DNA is TGCAGTGCTCCCGCGTCCTTCTTCCTATACAATGAGCAGTTCTTC. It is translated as CSAPASFFLYNEQFF.

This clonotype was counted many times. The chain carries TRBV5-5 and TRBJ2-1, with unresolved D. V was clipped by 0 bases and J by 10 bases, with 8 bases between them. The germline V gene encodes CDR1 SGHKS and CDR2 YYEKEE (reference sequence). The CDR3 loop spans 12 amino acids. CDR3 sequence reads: CASSLVSHEQFF. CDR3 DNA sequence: TGTGCCAGCAGCTTGGTGAGTCACGAGCAGTTCTTC.

CDR3 amino acids: CASSYNIENGPRAWNEQFF. CDR3 DNA: TGTGCCAGCAGTTACAATATTGAAAACGGGCCTCGGGCGTGGAATGAGCAGTTCTTC. This sequence joins TRBV6-2 or TRBV6-3 and TRBJ2-1; D uncertain. Trimming left V 2 bases short and J 7 bases short, with 27 bases between. CDR3 size: 19 residues. Germline loops: CDR1 MNHEY, CDR2 SVGEGT.

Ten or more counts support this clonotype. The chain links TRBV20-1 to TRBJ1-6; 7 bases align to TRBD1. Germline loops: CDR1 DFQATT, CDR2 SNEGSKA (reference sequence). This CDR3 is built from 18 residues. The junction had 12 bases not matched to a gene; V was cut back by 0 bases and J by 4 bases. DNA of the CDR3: TGCAGTGCTAGAGATATCTCCTCGGGACAGTTATATAATTCACCCCTCCACTTT. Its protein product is CSARDISSGQLYNSPLHF.